This TCR beta chain originates from a study of blood T cell repertoires in COVID-19. Study at large: The origin of the acute and convalescent COVID-19 samples was the United States, Italy and Spain. T cells, B-cell-depleted T cells, or PBMCs supplied cDNA or gDNA.

TCRdb's copy holds only in-frame clones and misses some; the assay was immunoSEQ multiplex PCR. The sample shows approximately 170,000 clones, 84% of them seen only once. There are 13 residues in the CDR3. From germline, CDR1 is SGDLS and CDR2 YYNGEE. V lost 4 bases and J 5 bases, leaving 11 bases between the germline ends. The sample taken for sequencing was peripheral blood. This TCR was sampled from a middle-aged man who had recovered from COVID-19. V and J are TRBV9 and TRBJ2-3; D possibly corresponds to TRBD2 (5 bases). CDR3 nucleotides: TGTGCCAGCAGCTTGGGAGTCGGAGATACGCAGTATTTT. This codes for CASSLGVGDTQYF.